This entry lists 2 T cell receptor beta chains sequenced from one sample in a study of T cell responses to AZD1222 COVID-19 vaccine. Some clones are missing from TCRdb's copy, which holds only in-frame ones; the method was immunoSEQ multiplex PCR. Counted here are roughly 130,000 clones, roughly 91% occurring once; the ten biggest clones make up under 3.5%. The source material was peripheral blood, sampled on day 0 of AZD1222 vaccination. The receptors originated from an adult in good health.

The table lists this clone with a count of one. The rearrangement links TRBV7-2 to TRBJ2-7, with a tentative D call TRBD2 (5 bases). The CDR3 is 15 amino acids. CDR1 and CDR2 (germline): SGHTA, FQGNSA. V was cut by 1 base and J by 1 base, with 11 bases left in between. In DNA form, the CDR3 reads TGTGCCAGCAGCTTAGGGACGGGAATTTCCTACGAGCAGTACTTC. Translated, it gives CASSLGTGISYEQYF.

This clone occurred once. The chain has TRBV24-1 and TRBJ2-7, with D hard to call. Germline V lookup: CDR1 KGHDR, CDR2 SFDVKD. The V end lost 2 bases, the J end lost 6 bases, and 10 bases lay between the germline ends. The CDR3 spans 13 residues. CDR3: CATSDSWWGEQYF. In DNA form, the CDR3 reads TGTGCCACCAGTGATTCCTGGTGGGGCGAGCAGTACTTC.